Below are 22 T cell receptor beta chains sequenced from a single sample in a study of identical twins. TCRdb recomputed calls from the 5' RACE reads with MiXCR, one row per CDR3 protein. The table shows 1.5 million to 2 million distinct CDR3 sequences, with about 31% occurring only once. The sequenced sample consisted of cord blood. These receptors all stem from a newborn girl in good health.

The chain is built from TRBV12-3 or TRBV12-4 and TRBJ2-1; 8 bases align to TRBD2. The CDR3 is 15 residues long. V gave up 1 base and J gave up 7 bases; unmatched junction bases: 6. Here the CDR3 DNA reads TGTGCCAGCAGTTTAGTAACGGGGGGGAGAAATGAGCAGTTCTTC. It specifies CASSLVTGGRNEQFF.

The gene calls are TRBV4-1 and TRBJ1-6, with 7 bases fitting TRBD1. This CDR3 comprises 16 residues. CDR1 and CDR2 (germline): MGHRA, YSYEKL. V lost 1 base and J lost 10; bases outside the gene matches: 10. The CDR3 sequence: CASSQGGRGKASPLHF. CDR3 DNA: TGCGCCAGCAGCCAAGGGGGCAGGGGGAAGGCCTCACCCCTCCACTTT.

The chain recombines TRBV5-1 with TRBJ2-5, with D hard to call. Trimming cost V 4 bases and J 2 bases, with 12 bases left between them. CDR3 length: 14 residues. The V gene's germline CDR1 is SGHRS and CDR2 YFSETQ. As DNA, the CDR3 is TGCGCCAGCAGCCCTACAGCTCCGCAAGAGACCCAGTACTTC. This translates into CASSPTAPQETQYF.

The V call is TRBV6-1, the J call TRBJ1-6; 10 bases agree with TRBD1. Germline V gene data show CDR1 as MNHNS and CDR2 as SASEGT. This CDR3 has 15 amino acids. J was trimmed by 10 bases and V by 4 bases; bases with no gene match: 7. DNA of the CDR3: TGTGCCAGCAGTGCTAAGACAGGGGGCGAATCACCCCTCCACTTT. This translates into CASSAKTGGESPLHF.

This clonotype was counted only a few times. V and J are TRBV15 and TRBJ2-3, with TRBD2 matching over 10 bases. The CDR3 is made up of 16 amino acids. The germline V gene has CDR1 LNHNV and CDR2 YYDKDF (reference sequence). With 3 bases clipped from V and 2 bases from J, the junction kept 5 bases outside the gene matches. The CDR3 loop is CATSSNSGGITDTQYF. The CDR3 DNA follows: TGTGCCACCAGCAGTAATAGCGGGGGGATCACAGATACGCAGTATTTT.

This clonotype was picked up one time. An end of the junction differs from the germline gene, which may be a read error. V and J are TRBV7-2 and TRBJ2-7; 9 bases agree with TRBD1. CDR1 and CDR2 (germline): SGHTA, FQGNSA. CDR3 length: 15 amino acids. The CDR3 loop reads CPSSPAWDRAYEQYF. CDR3 bases: TGTCCCAGCAGCCCTGCTTGGGACAGGGCCTACGAGCAGTACTTC.

This clonotype was seen a handful of times. This chain connects TRBV27 to TRBJ2-5; 7 bases fit TRBD1. The J call could be wrong; TRBJ2-7 is a better fit for the DNA end. CDR1 is MNHEY and CDR2 is SMNVEV in the germline V gene (reference sequence). CDR3 length equals 13 residues. In nucleotides, the CDR3 is TGTGCCAGCAGCCGACAGGGCTACTACGAGCAGTACTTC. This sequence encodes CASSRQGYYEQYF.

The chain recombines TRBV7-9 with TRBJ1-4; TRBD1 matches 7 bases. The germline V gene encodes CDR1 SEHNR and CDR2 FQNEAQ (reference sequence). The length of the CDR3 is 15 residues. V was pared by 5 bases and J by 8 bases, with 11 bases of the junction left unmatched. This CDR3 reads CASSPSAGGWEKLFF. DNA for the CDR3: TGTGCCAGCAGCCCATCGGCAGGGGGATGGGAAAAACTGTTTTTT. Combining the CDR3 with reference TRBV7-9 and TRBJ1-4 gives the whole variable domain DTGVSQNPRHKITKRGQNVTFRCDPISEHNRLYWYRQTLGQGPEFLTYFQNEAQLEKSRLLSDRFSAERPKGSFSTLEIQRTEQGDSAMYLCASSPSAGGWEKLFFGSGTQLSVL.

The CDR3 here is CASSPPAGLLYEQYF. The CDR3 DNA sequence: TGTGCCAGCTCACCACCCGCGGGACTTCTTTACGAGCAGTACTTC. V is TRBV18 and J is TRBJ2-7; TRBD2 is a possible D gene (6 bases). Per germline, CDR1 KGHSH and CDR2 LQKENI. The V and J ends lost 0 bases and 4 bases respectively, with 13 bases between them. CDR3 length equals 15 residues.

The CDR3, as DNA: TGCGCCAGCAGCCATACAGGGGAACGCTATGGCTACACCTTC. Its translation is CASSHTGERYGYTF. The chain employs TRBV5-1 and TRBJ1-2, with 7 bases lining up with TRBD1. Trimming at V came to 4 bases and at J to 4 bases, leaving 7 bases not matched to a gene. This CDR3 spans 14 amino acids. Germline lookup yields CDR1 SGHRS and CDR2 YFSETQ.

This chain connects TRBV10-3 to TRBJ2-7; D is perhaps TRBD1 (6 bases). Germline V gene sequence: CDR1 ENHRY, CDR2 SYGVKD. The length of the CDR3 is 10 residues. The V and J ends lost 6 bases and 6 bases respectively, with 6 bases between them. The CDR3: CAIRQGEQYF. The CDR3 region has the DNA TGTGCCATCAGACAGGGCGAGCAGTACTTC.

This clonotype was detected a few times. The J gene is TRBJ2-5, the V gene TRBV5-1; a possible D gene is TRBD2 (6 bases). Germline V gives CDR1 SGHRS, CDR2 YFSETQ. The CDR3 is 15 residues long. V was shortened by 4 bases and J by 1 base, with 14 bases between the two germline ends. This CDR3 is CASSRTGTFQETQYF. The CDR3 DNA sequence: TGCGCCAGCAGCCGGACCGGGACTTTCCAAGAGACCCAGTACTTC. The full variable domain, its missing parts supplied by reference TRBV5-1 and TRBJ2-5, is KAGVTQTPRYLIKTRGQQVTLSCSPISGHRSVSWYQQTPGQGLQFLFEYFSETQRNKGNFPGRFSGRQFSNSRSEMNVSTLELGDSALYLCASSRTGTFQETQYFGPGTRLLVL.

This clonotype was observed many times. The chain carries TRBV15 and TRBJ2-3; D remains ambiguous. Germline CDR1 and CDR2: LNHNV and YYDKDF (reference sequence). The CDR3 is 13 residues long. Trimming took off 0 bases at V and 6 bases at J, with 7 bases between the two ends. The CDR3 protein is CATSRDHGDTQYF. The CDR3 nucleotides are TGTGCCACCAGCAGAGATCACGGGGATACGCAGTATTTT. Filled out from reference TRBV15 and TRBJ2-3, the complete variable domain reads DAMVIQNPRYQVTQFGKPVTLSCSQTLNHNVMYWYQQKSSQAPKLLFHYYDKDFNNEADTPDNFQSRRPNTSFCFLDIRSPGLGDTAMYLCATSRDHGDTQYFGPGTRLTVL.

This clonotype has only a few counts. V usage is TRBV20-1 and J usage is TRBJ2-5; TRBD2 agrees at 8 bases. Trimming took 7 bases from V and 3 from J; bases not matched to a gene: 4. There are 12 residues in the CDR3. Germline-derived CDR1 and CDR2 are DFQATT and SNEGSKA (reference sequence). The CDR3 bases are TGCAGTGGGAGCGGGAGAGAAGAGACCCAGTACTTC. Translating gives CSGSGREETQYF.

There are a few counts of this clonotype. The chain carries TRBV20-1 and TRBJ2-5; 10 positions match TRBD2. The germline gives CDR1 DFQATT, CDR2 SNEGSKA (reference sequence). The CDR3 extends over 18 amino acids. V trimming: 0 bases; J trimming: 1 base; junction bases outside the gene matches: 11. In nucleotides, the CDR3 is TGCAGTGCTAGAGATCTGTCTAGCGGGAGATTTTTCCAAGAGACCCAGTACTTC. Its translation: CSARDLSSGRFFQETQYF.

The J gene is TRBJ2-1, the V gene TRBV4-2; the match to TRBD2 covers 10 bases. Germline CDR1 is LGHNA and CDR2 is YNFKEQ. This CDR3 has 19 amino acids. After removal of 1 base from V and 0 bases from J, the junction contained 9 bases not matched to a gene. As DNA, the CDR3 is TGTGCCAGCAGCCAAGTTGGGCTAGCGGGAGTGAGCTCCTACAATGAGCAGTTCTTC. As protein: CASSQVGLAGVSSYNEQFF.

The rearrangement links TRBV2 to TRBJ2-1; 8 bases line up with TRBD2. Per the germline V gene, CDR1 is SNHLY and CDR2 is FYNNEI. This CDR3 is 17 amino acids long. Trimming took 2 bases from V and 4 from J; bases not matched to a gene: 10. The CDR3 nucleotides are TGTGCCAGCAGTGAACGATCTAGCGGGCAGACGTACAATGAGCAGTTCTTC. Translating it yields CASSERSSGQTYNEQFF.

The rearrangement joins TRBV20-1 to TRBJ2-7; no reliable D call. Germline CDR1 DFQATT, CDR2 SNEGSKA (reference sequence). V lost 3 bases, J lost 7 bases, and 13 bases lay in between. This CDR3 is 12 amino acids long. The CDR3 protein is CSARGWVAEQYF. For the CDR3, the DNA is TGCAGTGCTAGGGGCTGGGTTGCGGAGCAGTACTTC.

This clonotype was picked up one time. This chain connects TRBV20-1 to TRBJ2-5, with D maybe TRBD2 (7 bases). Near its end, the DNA agrees better with TRBJ2-7, so the J call may be wrong. This CDR3 region has 14 residues. From germline, CDR1 is DFQATT and CDR2 SNEGSKA (reference sequence). The CDR3 DNA follows: TGCAGTGCTAGAGAAGGGGGGGCGAGGGACGAGCAGTACTTC. Translation gives CSAREGGARDEQYF.

The CDR3 spells CASSQFRQGASAKNIQYF. CDR3 DNA: TGCGCCAGCAGTCAATTCCGGCAGGGGGCTAGTGCCAAAAACATTCAGTACTTC. The J gene is TRBJ2-4, the V gene TRBV23-1, with 8 nucleotides matching TRBD1. TRBV23-1 is an ORF, and what it does is uncertain. With V trimmed by 1 base and J by 1 base, 9 bases remained unmatched. This CDR3 spans 18 amino acids.

This clonotype was detected a few times. This rearrangement joins TRBV4-1 to TRBJ2-3, with 8 bases aligning to TRBD2. CDR1 and CDR2 from the germline V gene are MGHRA and YSYEKL. CDR3 size: 16 residues. Losses at the gene ends were 5 bases for V and 2 bases for J; bases not matched to a gene: 9. The DNA for the CDR3 is TGCGCCAGCAGCGCGCGACTAGCGCCCGACACAGATACGCAGTATTTT. It encodes CASSARLAPDTDTQYF.

V and J are TRBV4-2 and TRBJ2-2; 8 positions match TRBD1. The CDR3 extends over 16 amino acids. Germline V gene data show CDR1 as LGHNA and CDR2 as YNFKEQ. V was pared by 1 base and J by 1 base, with 2 bases of the junction left unmatched. This chain's CDR3 is CASSQGQGRNTGELFF. In DNA form, the CDR3 reads TGTGCCAGCAGCCAAGGACAGGGGCGGAACACCGGGGAGCTGTTTTTT.